This T cell receptor (beta chain) derives from a study of T cell responses to AZD1222 COVID-19 vaccine. Study-wide findings and caveats: Baseline seropositivity characterized only a handful of AZD1222 recipients. The repertoires were collected only after the peak T cell response. Reportedly, nearly half the spike-specific TCRs target unmutated variant regions.

The length of the CDR3 is 14 residues. V was clipped by 5 bases and J by 7 bases; unmatched bases: 11. CDR1 and CDR2 (germline): KGHSH, LQKENI. TCRdb's copy holds only in-frame clones and misses some; the assay was immunoSEQ multiplex PCR. The sample lists 100,000 to 150,000 clones; 91% were seen once. Of note for this clone: Its antigen is unknown.

The chain carries TRBV18 and TRBJ2-7; 7 bases are shared with TRBD1. The sample consisted of peripheral blood, taken on day 0 of AZD1222 vaccination. The receptor comes from an adult in good health. DNA for the CDR3: TGTGCCAGCTCATTTCTTCGCCAGGGGGAGGAGCAGTACTTC. Translating it yields CASSFLRQGEEQYF.